This T cell receptor (beta chain) was sequenced during a study of blood T cells in healthy people across ages. This clonotype was detected many times. Its antigen is undetermined. Primers used in a second PCR of about 7 to 11 cycles were a sample-barcoded 5' primer and a J-beta primer mix. Each cDNA molecule was tagged by a template-switch adaptor that had 12 random nucleotides. Each single sample gave us at least 2.5 million CDR3-containing paired-end reads. One entry per CDR3 protein results from TCRdb running MiXCR on the 5' RACE reads. Seen here are about 780,000 distinct CDR3 sequences, about 45% observed once, and the top ten hold 15% to 20%. Healthy individuals of Caucasian origin from Russia, aged about 6 to 100, served as donors. The V gene end was trimmed by 5 bases and the J gene end by 4 bases; junction bases not matched to a gene: 7. The CDR3 spans 14 residues. Germline-derived CDR1 and CDR2 are SGHTA and FQGNSA.

Study-level findings and limits: Older individuals had lower TCR beta diversity per million T cells (the decline was roughly linear).

Sequencing used blood. The TCR comes from a man older than 75 in good health. The V call is TRBV7-2, the J call TRBJ2-5; 7 nucleotides align to TRBD2. CDR3 protein: CASSRDYGGETQYF. The CDR3 DNA reads as TGTGCCAGCAGCCGGGACTACGGAGGAGAGACCCAGTACTTC.